This TCR beta chain was observed in a study of CD8 T cells in Susac syndrome. The germline gives CDR1 MDHEN, CDR2 SYDVKM. V lost 4 bases and J 0 bases, leaving 22 bases between the germline ends. The CDR3 contains 19 residues. Random hexamers were used to reverse transcribe 0.5 to 1 ug of RNA. TCRdb recomputed calls from the immunoSEQ multiplex PCR reads with MiXCR, one row per CDR3 protein. This sample has 250,000 to 300,000 distinct CDR3 sequences, with more than 75% found just once. Purification of the CD8+ and CD4+ T cells relied on negative isolation, and TEMRA cells underwent FACS enrichment. The TCR was taken from a human donor with multiple sclerosis. Material for sequencing was CD8+ T cells from PBMCs. V usage is TRBV28 and J usage is TRBJ1-3; D perhaps matches TRBD1 (5 bases). For the CDR3, the DNA is TGTGCCAGCAGTTCACCCCAATCCGGGACCGTCTTCTCTGGAAACACCATATATTTT. Translating it yields CASSSPQSGTVFSGNTIYF.